This T cell receptor (beta chain) originates from a study of T cell responses to AZD1222 COVID-19 vaccine. Whole-study findings and limits: Baseline seropositives among AZD1222 recipients totaled only 5 or 6.

Assay used: immunoSEQ multiplex PCR; TCRdb lists only in-frame clones, some missing. This table holds some 130,000 clones, 91% found once. About this clone itself: What it binds is not known. The same CDR3 also results from other DNA sequences found in this sample.

The CDR3 totals 13 residues. V gave up 4 bases and J gave up 1 base, with 8 bases separating them. Germline V gene data show CDR1 as SGHRS and CDR2 as YFSETQ. The receptor was derived from an adult in good health. Specimen: peripheral blood, collected on day 0 of AZD1222 vaccination. The chain carries TRBV5-1 and TRBJ1-1, with D perhaps matching TRBD1 (5 bases). DNA of the CDR3: TGCGCCAGCAGCCCCGGACAGAACACTGAAGCTTTCTTT. The encoded protein is CASSPGQNTEAFF.